One sample yielded the 21 T cell receptor beta chains listed below, sequenced in a study of blood T cell repertoires in COVID-19. Data came from immunoSEQ multiplex PCR; TCRdb stores just in-frame clones and leaves some out. Counted here are some 15,000 clones, about 90% occurring once; the ten biggest clones make up roughly 2.5%. Sequencing was carried out using peripheral blood. The receptor source for this set is a human donor in a cohort sampled during active COVID-19.

The chain recombines TRBV27 with TRBJ2-7; TRBD1 aligns across 10 bases. With 5 bases clipped from V and 0 bases from J, the junction kept 7 bases outside the gene matches. Germline CDR1 MNHEY, CDR2 SMNVEV (reference sequence). The CDR3 loop spans 16 amino acids. This CDR3 is CASSPRTGGGSYEQYF. The CDR3 coding sequence is TGTGCCAGCAGTCCCCGGACAGGGGGAGGCTCCTACGAGCAGTACTTC.

The rearrangement uses TRBV9 and TRBJ1-1; no clear D gene. CDR3 length: 13 residues. V gave up 0 bases and J gave up 1 base, with 4 bases separating them. Germline CDR1 reads SGDLS; CDR2 reads YYNGEE. The CDR3 DNA reads as TGTGCCAGCAGCGTAGGGGCGAACACTGAAGCTTTCTTT. Protein product: CASSVGANTEAFF.

This clone has only a few counts. This chain uses TRBV4-2 with TRBJ1-5; 9 bases are a match to TRBD1. V shed 2 bases and J 4 bases; nucleotides not matched to a gene: 3. The CDR3 has 15 amino acids. Looked up from germline, CDR1 is LGHNA and CDR2 is YNFKEQ. CDR3 nucleotide sequence: TGTGCCAGCAGCCAAACCGGGACAGGGAATCAGCCCCAGCATTTT. The encoded protein is CASSQTGTGNQPQHF.

The chain links TRBV6-5 to TRBJ1-3; 7 bases line up with TRBD1. The CDR3 has 16 amino acids. The V gene's germline CDR1 is MNHEY and CDR2 SVGAGI. Trimming removed 3 bases from V and 4 bases from J; junction bases left unmatched: 9. The CDR3 DNA follows: TGTGCCAGCAGTTATTCCAGGACAGGAGTAGGAAACACCATATATTTT. As protein: CASSYSRTGVGNTIYF.

The J gene is TRBJ1-1, the V gene TRBV6-2 or TRBV6-3; unclear D gene. Germline values: CDR1 MNHEY, CDR2 SVGEGT. V shed 5 bases and J shed 1 base, with 14 bases lying between them. The CDR3 is made up of 15 amino acids. The CDR3 DNA is TGTGCCAGCAGTGGTCCACAGAGATCGAACACTGAAGCTTTCTTT. This codes for CASSGPQRSNTEAFF.

This clone appeared a few times. The rearrangement uses TRBV18 and TRBJ1-6; perhaps TRBD1 as D (6 bases). V was shortened by 4 bases and J by 7 bases, with 11 bases between the two germline ends. The CDR3 extends over 14 amino acids. Germline loops: CDR1 KGHSH, CDR2 LQKENI. For the CDR3, the DNA is TGTGCCAGCTCACTGTCAGGGGAAAATTCACCCCTCCACTTT. Its protein is CASSLSGENSPLHF.

V and J are TRBV10-2 and TRBJ2-7; 11 positions agree with TRBD2. The CDR3 runs to 15 residues. The V segment lost 1 base and the J segment 4 bases; nucleotides outside the gene matches: 3. The germline gives CDR1 WSHSY, CDR2 SAAADI. CDR3 DNA: TGCGCCAGCAGTGAGTGGCCTAGCGGGAGGTACGAGCAGTACTTC. Protein: CASSEWPSGRYEQYF.

The chain is built from TRBV7-3 and TRBJ2-3; 7 bases are a match to TRBD1. The CDR3 covers 14 residues. Germline CDR1 SGHTA, CDR2 FQGTGA. Trimming removed 5 bases from V and 9 bases from J; junction bases left unmatched: 11. In DNA form, the CDR3 reads TGTGCCAGCAGCCCAAGGGGGCTCGTGGGCACGCAGTATTTT. It specifies CASSPRGLVGTQYF.

V usage is TRBV9 and J usage is TRBJ2-5; TRBD1 agrees at 10 bases. The germline V gene encodes CDR1 SGDLS and CDR2 YYNGEE. The CDR3 runs to 19 residues. The trim removed 2 bases at V and 5 bases at J, leaving 18 bases unmatched. CDR3 in amino acids: CASSVRIGSGQGFFETQYF. The CDR3 nucleotides read TGTGCCAGCAGCGTCAGAATCGGGTCGGGACAGGGGTTTTTCGAGACCCAGTACTTC.

This sequence joins TRBV7-3 and TRBJ2-5; possible D gene TRBD1, 5 bases. Germline V gene data show CDR1 as SGHTA and CDR2 as FQGTGA. The CDR3 extends over 15 amino acids. Trimming shortened V by 4 bases and J by 2 bases, and 14 bases separated the two germline ends. The CDR3 sequence: CASSSGSYRQETQYF. The CDR3 region has the DNA TGTGCCAGCAGCTCCGGTTCATACAGGCAAGAGACCCAGTACTTC.

This sequence joins TRBV9 and TRBJ2-3, with TRBD1 identical over 8 bases. Germline assignment: CDR1 SGDLS and CDR2 YYNGEE. V was clipped by 7 bases and J by 7 bases; unmatched bases: 8. This CDR3 has 13 residues. In DNA form, the CDR3 reads TGTGCCAGCTCGCGGACAGGGACACATACGCAGTATTTT. It translates to CASSRTGTHTQYF.

The chain carries TRBV5-1 and TRBJ2-5; possibly TRBD1 for D (6 bases). CDR3 length equals 13 residues. Germline-derived CDR1 and CDR2 are SGHRS and YFSETQ. V dropped 4 bases and J dropped 1 base, with 8 bases sitting between them. As DNA, the CDR3 is TGCGCCAGCAGCCCGGACAGCCAAGAGACCCAGTACTTC. It specifies CASSPDSQETQYF.

The rearrangement joins TRBV18 to TRBJ2-1; 13 bases are a match to TRBD2. The CDR3 loop spans 17 amino acids. Trimming removed 2 bases from V and 5 bases from J; junction bases left unmatched: 6. Germline loops: CDR1 KGHSH, CDR2 LQKENI. Written as DNA, the CDR3 is TGTGCCAGCTCACCAAGGACTAGCGGGAGATTCGACAATGAGCAGTTCTTC. Translated, it gives CASSPRTSGRFDNEQFF.

The chain combines TRBV4-2 with TRBJ2-1; maybe TRBD1 (5 bases). Trimming cost V 1 base and J 10 bases, with 5 bases left between them. The germline V gene has CDR1 LGHNA and CDR2 YNFKEQ. This CDR3 has 11 residues. DNA for the CDR3: TGTGCCAGCAGCCAAGGGACAGAGCAGTTCTTC. This translates into CASSQGTEQFF.

The chain uses TRBV19 and TRBJ2-3; 7 bases fit TRBD2. This CDR3 has 15 residues. Germline loops: CDR1 LNHDA, CDR2 SQIVND (reference sequence). J gave up 3 bases and V 6 bases, and 9 bases lay outside the gene matches. The chain's CDR3 is CASRSVRTSTDTQYF. CDR3 nucleotide sequence: TGTGCCAGTAGGTCCGTTCGGACTAGTACAGATACGCAGTATTTT.

The CDR3 DNA is TGTGCCTCCCTACTAGCGATAACGACGAACACCGGGGAGCTGTTTTTT. This translates into CASLLAITTNTGELFF. The V and J genes are TRBV30 and TRBJ2-2; 7 bases match TRBD2. The CDR3 spans 16 residues. Germline CDR1 is GTSNPN and CDR2 is SVGIG (reference sequence). With 7 bases clipped from V and 0 bases from J, the junction kept 11 bases outside the gene matches. Looking up the rest from reference TRBV30 and TRBJ2-2 gives the full variable domain: SQTIHQWPATLVQPVGSPLSLECTVEGTSNPNLYWYRQAAGRGLQLLFYSVGIGQISSEVPQNLSASRPQDRQFILSSKKLLLSDSGFYLCASLLAITTNTGELFFGEGSRLTVL.

V usage is TRBV6-1 and J usage is TRBJ2-7, with 7 bases that match TRBD2. Germline V lookup: CDR1 MNHNS, CDR2 SASEGT. The CDR3 sequence is 15 residues long. After removal of 3 bases from V and 1 base from J, the junction contained 6 bases not matched to a gene. DNA of the CDR3: TGTGCCAGCAGTGATTCTCCGGGACTATCCTACGAGCAGTACTTC. It is translated as CASSDSPGLSYEQYF.

Of note for this clone: Other DNA sequences in the sample encode the same CDR3. The CDR3 spells CASSQEPSGRRGDTQYF. The CDR3 DNA sequence: TGCGCCAGCAGCCAAGAACCCAGCGGGAGACGGGGAGATACGCAGTATTTT. The chain couples TRBV4-3 to TRBJ2-3, with 8 bases lining up with TRBD2. This CDR3 comprises 17 residues. J lost 5 bases, V lost 0 bases, and 10 bases had no gene match. Germline-derived CDR1 and CDR2 are LGHNA and YSLEER.

Concerning this clone: A read error may account for a junction end that differs from germline. The rearrangement uses TRBV5-4 and TRBJ1-6; D ambiguous. CDR1 SGHNT and CDR2 YYREEE come from the germline V gene (reference sequence). This CDR3 comprises 12 residues. The CDR3 region is CASSQYSSPLHF. The CDR3 DNA reads as TGTGCCAGCAGTCAATATAGTTCACCCCTCCACTTT.

The chain couples TRBV3-1 (or the pseudogene TRBV3-2) to TRBJ2-1, with TRBD2 identical over 8 bases. CDR1 LGHDT and CDR2 YNNKEL come from the germline V gene (reference sequence). Losses at the gene ends were 1 base for V and 6 bases for J; bases not matched to a gene: 8. CDR3 length equals 16 residues. The CDR3 region has the DNA TGTGCCAGCAGCCAAGGGCCGGGGGGGGCGACCAATGAGCAGTTCTTC. Its translation is CASSQGPGGATNEQFF.

This sequence joins TRBV11-3 and TRBJ1-1; D call uncertain. The CDR3 totals 13 residues. Trimming cost V 3 bases and J 1 base, with 6 bases left between them. CDR1 SGHNT and CDR2 YENEEA come from the germline V gene. This CDR3 reads CASSLAWNTEAFF. DNA for the CDR3: TGTGCCAGCAGCTTGGCTTGGAACACTGAAGCTTTCTTT.